The 18 T cell receptor beta chains below come from one sample, sequenced in a study of OX40 agonist ivuxolimab in advanced cancers. TCRdb keeps only in-frame clones here, not all; method: immunoSEQ multiplex PCR. The table includes around 80,000 clones, around 86% detected once. The sample here was CD4+ or CD8+ T cells sorted from blood, taken in a trial of the OX40 agonist ivuxolimab. The receptors derive from an adult with an advanced solid tumor such as melanoma, head and neck, liver or kidney cancer.

The chain recombines TRBV9 with TRBJ2-5, with TRBD1 matching 9 bases. V trimming: 2 bases; J trimming: 5 bases; junction bases outside the gene matches: 7. The germline CDR1 and CDR2 sequences are SGDLS and YYNGEE. The length of the CDR3 is 15 residues. The CDR3 DNA reads as TGTGCCAGCAGCGTTTTAACAGGGGGCAAGGAGACCCAGTACTTC. It encodes CASSVLTGGKETQYF.

J is TRBJ1-1 and V is TRBV28; TRBD1 matches 8 bases. Germline V gene lookup returns CDR1 MDHEN and CDR2 SYDVKM. The CDR3 has 12 residues. J lost 7 bases, V lost 6 bases, and 4 bases had no gene match. CDR3 residues: CASRGQGVEAFF. The CDR3 DNA sequence: TGTGCCAGCAGAGGACAGGGAGTTGAAGCTTTCTTT.

J is TRBJ1-5 and V is TRBV4-1, with unresolved D. Germline V gene lookup returns CDR1 MGHRA and CDR2 YSYEKL. V lost 1 base and J 7 bases, leaving 20 bases between the germline ends. CDR3 length: 17 amino acids. The CDR3 DNA reads as TGCGCCAGCAGCCAAGGATTGAGTGTGCTATCTGGGCAGCCCCAGCATTTT. Its translation is CASSQGLSVLSGQPQHF.

This chain connects TRBV21-1 to TRBJ2-1; TRBD2 is taken as the D call from the table, unchecked against the DNA. TRBV21-1 is assigned pseudogene status. CDR3 size: 16 residues. The CDR3 coding sequence is TGTGCCAGCAGCAAGGGACGGGAGAGCTCCTACAATGAGCAGTTCTTC. Amino acid sequence: CASSKGRESSYNEQFF.

V is TRBV19 and J is TRBJ1-5, with unresolved D. Germline CDR1 reads LNHDA; CDR2 reads SQIVND (reference sequence). The CDR3 length is 14 residues. V gave up 5 bases and J gave up 0 bases, with 8 bases separating them. The CDR3 reads CASSPGSSNQPQHF. In DNA, the CDR3 is TGTGCCAGTAGTCCGGGGAGTAGCAATCAGCCCCAGCATTTT. Variable domain in full (rest from reference TRBV19 and TRBJ1-5): DGGITQSPKYLFRKEGQNVTLSCEQNLNHDAMYWYRQDPGQGLRLIYYSQIVNDFQKGDIAEGYSVSREKKESFPLTVTSAQKNPTAFYLCASSPGSSNQPQHFGDGTRLSIL.

CDR3 sequence (DNA): TGTGCCAGTAGTATCACAGAAAGCTCCTACAATGAGCAGTTCTTC. It yields the protein CASSITESSYNEQFF. The rearrangement links TRBV19 to TRBJ2-1; D remains unclear. This CDR3 contains 15 residues. CDR1 LNHDA and CDR2 SQIVND come from the germline V gene (reference sequence). V lost 3 bases and J lost 0, with 9 bases in between. The whole variable domain, filled in from reference TRBV19 and TRBJ2-1, reads DGGITQSPKYLFRKEGQNVTLSCEQNLNHDAMYWYRQDPGQGLRLIYYSQIVNDFQKGDIAEGYSVSREKKESFPLTVTSAQKNPTAFYLCASSITESSYNEQFFGPGTRLTVL.

As regards this clone: It is likely a read error: a sequence one base away is far more abundant. The chain uses TRBV5-1 and TRBJ1-1, with D perhaps TRBD1 (5 bases). CDR3 length equals 14 residues. The V end lost 2 bases, the J end lost 4 bases, and 12 bases lay between the germline ends. CDR1 SGHRS and CDR2 YFSETQ come from the germline V gene. The CDR3 reads CASSLDAGLTEAFF. CDR3 nucleotide sequence: TGCGCCAGCAGCTTAGACGCGGGGCTCACTGAAGCTTTCTTT.

The chain has TRBV11-2 and TRBJ2-1, with 7 bases that match TRBD2. The CDR3 extends over 12 amino acids. The germline V gene has CDR1 SGHAT and CDR2 FQNNGV. After removal of 2 bases from V and 10 bases from J, the junction contained 2 bases not matched to a gene. In nucleotides, the CDR3 is TGTGCCAGCAGCTTACCACTAGCGGAGCAGTTCTTC. Its translation is CASSLPLAEQFF.

The genes are TRBV5-1 and TRBJ2-2, with 9 positions matching TRBD1. The CDR3 length is 16 residues. Germline loops: CDR1 SGHRS, CDR2 YFSETQ. V was pared by 4 bases and J by 4 bases, with 8 bases of the junction left unmatched. CDR3 protein: CASSPLTGGTTGELFF. CDR3 bases: TGCGCCAGCAGCCCGTTAACAGGGGGCACCACCGGGGAGCTGTTTTTT.

The CDR3: CASSAGWYGYTF. CDR3 DNA sequence: TGTGCCAGCAGCGCTGGGTGGTATGGCTACACCTTC. The chain recombines TRBV9 with TRBJ1-2; D call uncertain. V was cut by 3 bases and J by 5 bases, with 8 bases left in between. CDR1 is SGDLS, CDR2 YYNGEE, per germline. The CDR3 length is 12 residues. The full variable domain, its missing parts supplied by reference TRBV9 and TRBJ1-2, is DSGVTQTPKHLITATGQRVTLRCSPRSGDLSVYWYQQSLDQGLQFLIQYYNGEERAKGNILERFSAQQFPDLHSELNLSSLELGDSALYFCASSAGWYGYTFGSGTRLTVV.

This sequence joins TRBV6-6 and TRBJ2-1, with TRBD2 identical over 11 bases. Germline assignment: CDR1 MNHNY and CDR2 SVGAGI (reference sequence). J gave up 6 bases and V 5 bases, and 6 bases lay outside the gene matches. The CDR3 is made up of 15 amino acids. CDR3 sequence reads: CASSDTSGRGNEQFF. In DNA form, the CDR3 reads TGTGCCAGCAGTGATACTAGCGGGAGAGGCAATGAGCAGTTCTTC.

The rearrangement links TRBV2 to TRBJ1-6, with D possibly being TRBD1 (6 bases). The CDR3 length is 14 residues. V lost 4 bases and J 14 bases, leaving 18 bases between the germline ends. Germline V gene lookup returns CDR1 SNHLY and CDR2 FYNNEI. Written as DNA, the CDR3 is TGTGCCAGCAGTGTGATGGGGACATCGAAGGCCCTCCACTTT. This codes for CASSVMGTSKALHF.

The gene calls are TRBV7-6 and TRBJ1-6, with TRBD1 matching 8 bases. In germline, CDR1 is SGHVS, CDR2 FNYEAQ. Losses at the gene ends were 5 bases for V and 5 bases for J; bases not matched to a gene: 5. The length of the CDR3 is 15 residues. DNA of the CDR3: TGTGCCAGCAGCCAGCAGACAGGGGATAATTCACCCCTCCACTTT. Translated: CASSQQTGDNSPLHF.

This clone was counted once. The chain is built from TRBV7-2 and TRBJ1-1; tentative D call: TRBD1 (5 bases). In germline, CDR1 is SGHTA, CDR2 FQGNSA. Trimming removed 7 bases from V and 5 bases from J, with 17 bases in between. This CDR3 spans 14 amino acids. CDR3 region: CASNILTGGTEAFF. The CDR3 DNA follows: TGTGCCAGCAACATCCTCACCGGGGGAACTGAAGCTTTCTTT.

There are a few counts of this clone. The J gene is TRBJ2-1, the V gene TRBV10-1; 9 nucleotides align to TRBD2. The junction had 12 bases not matched to a gene; V was cut back by 6 bases and J by 9 bases. The CDR3 sequence is 15 residues long. Per the germline V gene, CDR1 is WNHNN and CDR2 is SYGVQD (reference sequence). CDR3: CASRGSRGGLGEQFF. The CDR3 nucleotides read TGCGCCAGCAGGGGATCGCGGGGGGGACTCGGTGAGCAGTTCTTC.

The chain links TRBV6-5 to TRBJ2-7; unclear D gene. The germline V gene has CDR1 MNHEY and CDR2 SVGAGI. The V end lost 2 bases, the J end lost 0 bases, and 11 bases lay between the germline ends. The CDR3 extends over 15 amino acids. CDR3 residues: CASSYATPSSYEQYF. CDR3 coding DNA: TGTGCCAGCAGTTACGCGACCCCGAGCTCCTACGAGCAGTACTTC.

The chain couples TRBV19 to TRBJ2-3; D not certain. CDR1 is LNHDA, CDR2 SQIVND, per germline (reference sequence). The CDR3 consists of 13 residues. V dropped 6 bases and J dropped 4 bases, with 11 bases sitting between them. The CDR3 bases are TGTGCCAGTAGCCCGTCCAATTCAGATACGCAGTATTTT. Its protein product is CASSPSNSDTQYF.

The rearrangement links TRBV6-5 to TRBJ1-1, with 9 bases aligning to TRBD1. This CDR3 is built from 13 residues. V was pared by 6 bases and J by 7 bases, with 6 bases of the junction left unmatched. Per germline, CDR1 MNHEY and CDR2 SVGAGI. The CDR3 region has the DNA TGTGCCAGCAGCAGGGACAGGGTGAGTGAAGCTTTCTTT. Protein product: CASSRDRVSEAFF.